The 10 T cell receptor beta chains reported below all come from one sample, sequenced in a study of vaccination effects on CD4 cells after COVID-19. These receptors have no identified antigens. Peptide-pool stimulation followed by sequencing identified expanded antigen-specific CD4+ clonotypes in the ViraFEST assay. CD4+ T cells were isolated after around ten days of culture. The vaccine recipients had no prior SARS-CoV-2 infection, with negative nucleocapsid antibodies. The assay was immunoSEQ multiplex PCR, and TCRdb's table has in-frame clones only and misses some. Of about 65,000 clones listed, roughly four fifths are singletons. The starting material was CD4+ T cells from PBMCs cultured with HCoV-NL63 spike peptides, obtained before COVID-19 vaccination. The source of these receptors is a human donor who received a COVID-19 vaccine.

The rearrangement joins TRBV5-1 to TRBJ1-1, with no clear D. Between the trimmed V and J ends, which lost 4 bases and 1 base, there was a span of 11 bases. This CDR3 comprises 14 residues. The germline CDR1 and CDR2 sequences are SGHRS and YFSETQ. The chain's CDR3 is CASSPPRENTEAFF. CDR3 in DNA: TGCGCCAGCAGCCCTCCTCGAGAGAACACTGAAGCTTTCTTT.

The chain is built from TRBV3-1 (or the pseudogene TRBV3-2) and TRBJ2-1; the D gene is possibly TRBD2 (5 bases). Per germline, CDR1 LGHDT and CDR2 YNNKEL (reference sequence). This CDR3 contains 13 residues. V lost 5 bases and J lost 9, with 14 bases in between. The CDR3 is CASSEGRVGEQFF. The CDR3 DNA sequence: TGTGCCAGCAGCGAGGGCCGGGTTGGTGAGCAGTTCTTC.

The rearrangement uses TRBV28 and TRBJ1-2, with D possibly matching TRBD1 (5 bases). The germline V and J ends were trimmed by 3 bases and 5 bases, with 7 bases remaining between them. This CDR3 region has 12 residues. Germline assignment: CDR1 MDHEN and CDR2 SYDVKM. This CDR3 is CASSLGDYGYTF. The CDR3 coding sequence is TGTGCCAGCAGTTTGGGGGATTATGGCTACACCTTC.

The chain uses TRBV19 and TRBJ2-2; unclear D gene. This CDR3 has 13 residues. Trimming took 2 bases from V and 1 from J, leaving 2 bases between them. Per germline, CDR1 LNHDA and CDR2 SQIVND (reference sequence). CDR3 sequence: CASSILNTGELFF. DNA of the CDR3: TGTGCCAGTAGTATATTGAACACCGGGGAGCTGTTTTTT. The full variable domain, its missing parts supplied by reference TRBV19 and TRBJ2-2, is DGGITQSPKYLFRKEGQNVTLSCEQNLNHDAMYWYRQDPGQGLRLIYYSQIVNDFQKGDIAEGYSVSREKKESFPLTVTSAQKNPTAFYLCASSILNTGELFFGEGSRLTVL.

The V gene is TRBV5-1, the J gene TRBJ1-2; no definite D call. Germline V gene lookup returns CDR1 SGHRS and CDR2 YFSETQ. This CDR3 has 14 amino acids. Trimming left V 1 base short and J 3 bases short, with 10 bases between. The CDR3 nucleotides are TGCGCCAGCAGCTTGAGTGTTCCCGACTATGGCTACACCTTC. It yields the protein CASSLSVPDYGYTF.

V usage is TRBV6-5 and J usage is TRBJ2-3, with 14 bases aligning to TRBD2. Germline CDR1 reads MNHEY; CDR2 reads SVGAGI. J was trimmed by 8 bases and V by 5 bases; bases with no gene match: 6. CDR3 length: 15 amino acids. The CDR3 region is CASSQPGTSGGTQYF. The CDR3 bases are TGTGCCAGCAGTCAGCCCGGGACTAGCGGGGGTACGCAGTATTTT.

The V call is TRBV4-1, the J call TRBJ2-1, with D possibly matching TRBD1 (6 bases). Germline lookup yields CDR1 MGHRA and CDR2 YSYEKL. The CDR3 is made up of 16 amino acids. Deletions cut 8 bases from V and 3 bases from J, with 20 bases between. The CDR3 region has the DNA TGCGCCAGCGCCAGAGGGGGTGTGGCTTACTACAATGAGCAGTTCTTC. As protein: CASARGGVAYYNEQFF.

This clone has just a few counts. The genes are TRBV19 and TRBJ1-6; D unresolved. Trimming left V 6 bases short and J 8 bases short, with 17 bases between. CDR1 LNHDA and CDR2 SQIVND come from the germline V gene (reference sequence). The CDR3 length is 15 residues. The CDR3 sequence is CASRRTAVWDSPLHF. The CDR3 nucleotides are TGTGCCAGTAGGAGGACCGCCGTATGGGATTCACCCCTCCACTTT.

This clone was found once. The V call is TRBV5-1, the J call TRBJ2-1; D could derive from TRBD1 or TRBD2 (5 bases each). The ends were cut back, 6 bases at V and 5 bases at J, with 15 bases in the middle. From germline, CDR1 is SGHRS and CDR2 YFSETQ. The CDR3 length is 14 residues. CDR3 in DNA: TGCGCCAGCACCGTCGGGGCGGCGAACAATGAGCAGTTCTTC. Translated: CASTVGAANNEQFF.

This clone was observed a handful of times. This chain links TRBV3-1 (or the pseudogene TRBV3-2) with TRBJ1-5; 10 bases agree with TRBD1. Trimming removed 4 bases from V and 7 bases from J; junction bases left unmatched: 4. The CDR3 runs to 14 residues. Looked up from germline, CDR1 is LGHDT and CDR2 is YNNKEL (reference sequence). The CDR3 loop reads CASSRQGANQPQHF. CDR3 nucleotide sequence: TGTGCCAGCAGCCGACAGGGGGCGAACCAGCCCCAGCATTTT.